Below are 8 T cell receptor beta chains sequenced from a single sample in a study of blood T cell repertoires in COVID-19. Profiling relied on immunoSEQ multiplex PCR, and the TCRdb table lists in-frame clones only, not all of them. The data hold 140,000 to 150,000 clones, with 65% to 85% observed a single time. The specimen sequenced was peripheral blood. The receptor set was obtained from a man aged 50-60 years with active or convalescent COVID-19.

The chain combines TRBV7-9 with TRBJ2-7; 11 nucleotides match TRBD1. CDR1 and CDR2 from the germline V gene are SEHNR and FQNEAQ (reference sequence). V lost 3 bases, J lost 4 bases, and 5 bases stayed unmatched. There are 15 residues in the CDR3. CDR3 coding DNA: TGTGCCAGCAGCTTCCCGGGACAGGGGGTATACGAGCAGTACTTC. It encodes CASSFPGQGVYEQYF. The full variable domain, its missing parts supplied by reference TRBV7-9 and TRBJ2-7, is DTGVSQNPRHKITKRGQNVTFRCDPISEHNRLYWYRQTLGQGPEFLTYFQNEAQLEKSRLLSDRFSAERPKGSFSTLEIQRTEQGDSAMYLCASSFPGQGVYEQYFGPGTRLTVT.

The CDR3 spells CASSLQGEIANYGYTF. The CDR3 nucleotides read TGTGCCAGCAGTTTGCAGGGCGAAATTGCTAACTATGGCTACACCTTC. The V and J genes are TRBV28 and TRBJ1-2, with D perhaps matching TRBD1 (5 bases). The germline gives CDR1 MDHEN, CDR2 SYDVKM. V lost 3 bases and J 0 bases, leaving 14 bases between the germline ends. The CDR3 has 16 amino acids.

This chain links TRBV2 with TRBJ2-5, with 9 bases that match TRBD1. This CDR3 spans 12 amino acids. Germline V lookup: CDR1 SNHLY, CDR2 FYNNEI. V was clipped by 8 bases and J by 6 bases; unmatched bases: 4. CDR3 sequence (DNA): TGTGCCAGCGGGACAGGGTTACAGACCCAGTACTTC. This encodes CASGTGLQTQYF.

This chain joins TRBV19 and TRBJ1-2, with D maybe TRBD1 (6 bases). The CDR3 consists of 16 residues. V lost 3 bases and J 1 base, leaving 15 bases between the germline ends. Per the germline V gene, CDR1 is LNHDA and CDR2 is SQIVND (reference sequence). The chain's CDR3 is CASSIITGSLNYGYTF. CDR3 in DNA: TGTGCCAGTAGTATCATTACAGGGAGCCTTAACTATGGCTACACCTTC.

The chain links TRBV3-1 (or the pseudogene TRBV3-2) to TRBJ2-3; TRBD2 agrees at 9 bases. V shed 0 bases and J 2 bases; nucleotides not matched to a gene: 6. The CDR3 loop spans 17 amino acids. Germline assignment: CDR1 LGHDT and CDR2 YNNKEL (reference sequence). The DNA of the CDR3 is TGTGCCAGCAGCCAAGAACCAGCGGGAGGTCTCACAGATACGCAGTATTTT. Residues: CASSQEPAGGLTDTQYF.

The V call is TRBV14, the J call TRBJ2-1; the match to TRBD2 covers 9 bases. The V gene end was trimmed by 2 bases and the J gene end by 10 bases; junction bases not matched to a gene: 6. The CDR3 length is 14 residues. Per germline, CDR1 SGHDN and CDR2 FVKESK. The CDR3 loop reads CASSQLLAGVEQFF. For the CDR3, the DNA is TGTGCCAGCAGCCAACTGTTAGCGGGGGTCGAGCAGTTCTTC.

The chain has TRBV27 and TRBJ2-7, with 9 bases that match TRBD2. The length of the CDR3 is 15 residues. Trimming at V came to 6 bases and at J to 4 bases, leaving 10 bases not matched to a gene. Germline V CDR1 and CDR2: MNHEY, SMNVEV (reference sequence). CDR3 bases: TGTGCCAGCAGCCCGTCCGGGACTAGCCCTTACGAGCAGTACTTC. As protein: CASSPSGTSPYEQYF.

This rearrangement joins TRBV25-1 to TRBJ1-4; 7 bases map to TRBD1. Germline V lookup: CDR1 MGHDK, CDR2 SYGVNS. This CDR3 is 16 amino acids long. The J segment lost 4 bases and the V segment lost 0 bases, leaving 5 bases of the junction unmatched. CDR3: CASSEYGGTDNEKLFF. The CDR3 nucleotides are TGTGCCAGCAGTGAATACGGAGGGACAGATAATGAAAAACTGTTTTTT.